This T cell receptor (beta chain) was identified during a study of regulatory and conventional T cells in RAG deficiency (TCRdb year 2017). General notes on the study: Autoimmunity is frequently linked to hypomorphic RAG mutations in combined immunodeficiency or atypical SCID. The study used high-throughput TCR beta sequencing to compare repertoire diversity and composition of Treg, conventional CD4+ and CD8+ T cells between RAG-deficient patients and healthy controls. Study-level results and caveats: Shorter CDR3 lengths were found in all patient T-cell subsets, and >85% Treg-Tconv repertoire overlap at nucleotide and amino acid level was observed in Omenn syndrome patients. Some T-cell subset analyses were not done for some subjects. Markedly lower Shannon entropy and higher Simpson indices were observed in RAG-deficient patients than in control T-cell subpopulations. Compared with controls, Omenn syndrome and CID/AS patients had roughly 98-fold fewer unique TCR beta sequences in Treg cells, but only roughly 9.3-fold fewer in the other subsets. Sorted CD25-high CD127-low cells from Omenn syndrome patients may represent peripherally activated cells rather than bona fide Treg cells.

Reading from cysteine to phenylalanine, the CDR3 counts 13 amino acids. Only the CDR3 DNA is retained, 39 bases long and in frame from the first base. CDR1 and CDR2 are drawn from the germline V gene: LGHNA, YSLEER. V is shortened by 0 bases, J by 10 bases, and the region joining them spans 12 bases. The library was built by means of the immunoSEQ multiplex PCR assay. Genomic DNA from the sorted T-cell subsets was used to amplify and sequence rearranged TCR beta chain products. In the authors' own workflow: Repertoire diversity of productive TCR beta rearrangements was quantified using Shannon entropy and Simpson indices. Clonal expansion was assessed using the summed frequency of the 100 most abundant productive TCR beta clonotypes among total reads. The TRB repertoires were evaluated with a self-reactivity index based on amino acid usage at CDR3beta positions 6 and 7. Two-way ANOVA was used for repertoire analyses, and Student t or Mann-Whitney tests were used for flow cytometric analyses. Not all clones reach the TCRdb copy of this immuneACCESS table, which keeps in-frame sequences only. Checked studies attribute under half of the gap to unresolved V genes and leave the rest unexplained. The DNA gave D and trimming, while V, J and clone size come from that table. The sample table shows about 6,100 clones, and under 95% are seen once. The ten largest make up approximately 53% of the sample.

Concerning this clone: Its antigen is not yet known. Qualities for individual bases were not recorded, and no much larger clone is one base off.

The study included eight patients with RAG deficiency, of whom one had SCID, two had Omenn syndrome and five had combined immunodeficiency or atypical SCID. Before genomic DNA extraction, CD8+ T cells lacking CD4 were purified from blood. The TCR originated in a human donor with RAG deficiency presenting as severe combined immunodeficiency. The V gene is TRBV4-3 and the J gene is TRBJ1-1, with the D gene call left open. The sequencing sample was made of CD8+ T cells sorted from blood. The DNA is as follows: TGCGCCAGCAGCCAAGATGATAGGGCGGCAGCTTTCTTT. Its translation is CASSQDDRAAAFF.